This T cell receptor beta chain emerged from a study of cytomegalovirus exposure and HLA in healthy donors. Turning to the study itself: Assignment to the Caucasian-associated ancestry cluster applied to around 76% of the approximately 400 genotyped donors.

Germline lookup yields CDR1 LNHDA and CDR2 SQIVND (reference sequence). Unmatched junction bases numbered 11, after V lost 3 bases and J lost 6 bases. The CDR3 is made up of 16 amino acids. Study results and limitations: TRBV6-2, TRBV6-3 and some other V segments were excluded as indistinguishable. Over 15,000 TCR beta sequences were associated with HLA alleles at 0.05 false discovery rate in a later analysis.

The PCR employed 60 Vbeta primers together with 13 Jbeta primers. Sequencing was performed with immunoSEQ multiplex PCR; in TCRdb, only in-frame clones are kept and a portion is missing. Of around 190,000 clones in the sample, around 75% were seen once. In the case of this clone: The target antigen is unknown.

Though probably carrying unrecorded immune exposures, donors were nominally healthy at sampling. The TCR was taken from a woman in her 30s in good health and CMV-seropositive. The chain couples TRBV19 to TRBJ2-7, with 10 bases that match TRBD1. The sequenced sample was PBMCs. DNA for the CDR3: TGTGCCAGTAGTATGGGAGGCGGGACAGGGGCGTCCGAGCAGTACTTC. It specifies CASSMGGGTGASEQYF.